This entry features one T cell receptor (beta chain) sequence. This entry is derived from a study of blood T cells in healthy people across ages. The sample, about 10 milliliters of peripheral blood, was drawn from each donor. Germline V gene lookup returns CDR1 LNHNV and CDR2 YYDKDF (reference sequence). CDR3 length equals 15 residues. Trimming took off 2 bases at V and 2 bases at J, with 12 bases between the two ends. Primed by a sample-barcoded 5' primer and a J-beta primer mix, a second PCR proceeded for about 6 to 11 cycles. TCRdb fed the 5' RACE reads into MiXCR, producing one record per CDR3 protein. The table includes about 1.6 million distinct CDR3 sequences, about 35% detected once.

The clonotype was recovered from a woman aged 25 to 39 in good health. The chain employs TRBV15 and TRBJ1-2, with a tentative D call TRBD1 (6 bases). The sequencing input was blood. CDR3 sequence: CATSRPSTGNYGYTF. DNA for the CDR3: TGTGCCACCAGCAGACCCTCGACAGGCAACTATGGCTACACCTTC.